A single T cell receptor beta chain is shown here with its context. Its antigen remains unknown. The same CDR3 also results from other DNA sequences found in this sample. Repertoires were generated with immunoSEQ multiplex PCR, while TCRdb's copy carries only in-frame clones and drops some. In the table there are 85,000 to 100,000 clones, less than 95% of which are singletons. The data were obtained in a study of graft-versus-host responses after intestinal transplantation. Germline lookup yields CDR1 MNHEY and CDR2 SMNVEV (reference sequence). V lost 2 bases and J lost 7; bases outside the gene matches: 5. The CDR3 covers 14 residues.

The TCR originated in a human donor who was the organ donor for an intestinal transplant. The sample was unstimulated CD8+ T cells sorted from spleen or lymph node cells, taken before transplant. The J gene is TRBJ2-1, the V gene TRBV27; 7 bases are a match to TRBD2. The DNA of the CDR3 is TGTGCCAGCAGTTTAGGCGGGAGCGGGAATGAGCAGTTCTTC. It is translated as CASSLGGSGNEQFF.